Shown below are 6 T cell receptor beta chains from a single sample sequenced in a study of identical twins. TCRdb re-analysed the 5' RACE reads in MiXCR, keeping a single row per CDR3 protein. The table includes 750,000 to 950,000 distinct CDR3 sequences, about 12% detected once. A further study also used this sample, focusing on yellow fever vaccine responses in identical twins.

The specimen was PBMCs. The receptors derive from a woman between 18 and 30 years old in good health.

This clonotype showed up many times. This sequence joins TRBV9 and TRBJ2-1; D perhaps matches TRBD2 (5 bases). The CDR3 sequence is 14 residues long. Trimming stripped 0 bases from V and 4 bases from J, with 8 bases between. Per germline, CDR1 SGDLS and CDR2 YYNGEE. The CDR3 reads CASSVGLAYNEQFF. The CDR3 nucleotides read TGTGCCAGCAGCGTAGGTCTAGCTTACAATGAGCAGTTCTTC.

Note on this clonotype: A much larger clonotype is one base distant, so this may be a read error. This chain links TRBV7-8 with TRBJ2-1; 11 bases are shared with TRBD2. The CDR3 length is 18 residues. CDR1 and CDR2 (germline): SGHVS, FQNEAQ. The CDR3 is CARSLGALAGGSYNEQFF. CDR3 nucleotide sequence: TGTGCCAGGAGCTTAGGTGCTCTAGCGGGGGGTTCCTACAATGAGCAGTTCTTC.

This clonotype was seen only a few times. The chain links TRBV19 to TRBJ2-2, with 7 positions matching TRBD2. V dropped 6 bases and J dropped 1; count of bases not matched to a gene: 2. The germline V gene encodes CDR1 LNHDA and CDR2 SQIVND (reference sequence). The CDR3 is 14 residues long. CDR3 residues: CASRERGNTGELFF. The CDR3 DNA is TGTGCCAGTAGGGAGCGGGGGAACACCGGGGAGCTGTTTTTT.

Many counts were recorded for this clonotype. The chain uses TRBV6-2 or TRBV6-3 and TRBJ1-2, with no clear D. The CDR3 runs 15 residues. V was pared by 2 bases and J by 0 bases, with 10 bases between. The germline CDR1 and CDR2 sequences are MNHEY and SVGEGT. CDR3 residues: CASSYLPGANYGYTF. DNA for the CDR3: TGTGCCAGCAGTTACCTCCCCGGAGCTAACTATGGCTACACCTTC.

V gene TRBV20-1 combines with J gene TRBJ2-6; D is unclear. Germline lookup yields CDR1 DFQATT and CDR2 SNEGSKA (reference sequence). The CDR3 totals 16 residues. V was shortened by 6 bases and J by 0 bases, with 15 bases between the two germline ends. The CDR3 region has the DNA TGCAGTGCCCCAGCGCTAGTTTCCTCTGGGGCCAACGTCCTGACTTTC. Its protein is CSAPALVSSGANVLTF.

This clonotype was recorded at least ten times. The chain recombines TRBV28 with TRBJ2-7, with a possible D match to TRBD1 (6 bases). Trimming stripped 2 bases from V and 4 bases from J, with 12 bases between. Germline V gives CDR1 MDHEN, CDR2 SYDVKM. There are 14 residues in the CDR3. Here the CDR3 DNA reads TGTGCCAGCAGTTTACCAGGGGCCCCATACGAGCAGTACTTC. It encodes CASSLPGAPYEQYF. Using reference TRBV28 and TRBJ2-7 for the parts outside the CDR3, the full variable domain is DVKVTQSSRYLVKRTGEKVFLECVQDMDHENMFWYRQDPGLGLRLIYFSYDVKMKEKGDIPEGYSVSREKKERFSLILESASTNQTSMYLCASSLPGAPYEQYFGPGTRLTVT.